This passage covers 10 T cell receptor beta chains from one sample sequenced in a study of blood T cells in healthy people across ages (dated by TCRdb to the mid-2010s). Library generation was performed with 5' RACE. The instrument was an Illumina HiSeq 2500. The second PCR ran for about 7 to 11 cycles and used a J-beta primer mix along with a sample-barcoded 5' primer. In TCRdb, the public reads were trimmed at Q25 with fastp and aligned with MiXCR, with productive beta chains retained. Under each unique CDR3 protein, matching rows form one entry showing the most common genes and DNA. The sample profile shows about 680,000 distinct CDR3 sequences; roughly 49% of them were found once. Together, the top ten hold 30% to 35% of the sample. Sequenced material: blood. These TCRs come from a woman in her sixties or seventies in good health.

This CDR3 is CASSRTSGGGPSTDTQYF. The CDR3 DNA is TGTGCCAGCAGTCGGACTAGCGGGGGAGGACCTAGCACAGATACGCAGTATTTT. This rearrangement joins TRBV7-2 to TRBJ2-3; 13 bases match TRBD2. This CDR3 has 18 amino acids. The V segment lost 6 bases and the J segment 0 bases; nucleotides outside the gene matches: 9. Germline V CDR1 and CDR2: SGHTA, FQGNSA.

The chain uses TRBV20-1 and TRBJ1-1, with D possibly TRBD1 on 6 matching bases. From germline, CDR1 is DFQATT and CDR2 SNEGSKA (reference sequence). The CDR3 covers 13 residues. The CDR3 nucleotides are TGCAGCTCCACCCGGACAGCCAACACTGAAGCTTTCTTT. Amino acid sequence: CSSTRTANTEAFF.

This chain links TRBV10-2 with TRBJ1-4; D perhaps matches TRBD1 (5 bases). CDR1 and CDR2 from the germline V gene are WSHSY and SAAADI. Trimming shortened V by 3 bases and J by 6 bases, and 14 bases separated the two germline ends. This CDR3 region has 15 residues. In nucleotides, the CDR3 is TGCGCCAGCAGTGATCCAGGGACGGGGGATGAAAAACTGTTTTTT. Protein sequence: CASSDPGTGDEKLFF.

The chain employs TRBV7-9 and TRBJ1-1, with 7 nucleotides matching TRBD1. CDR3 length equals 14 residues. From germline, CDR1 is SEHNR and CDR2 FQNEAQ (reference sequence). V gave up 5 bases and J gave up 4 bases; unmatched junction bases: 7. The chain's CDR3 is CASSAGQLSTEAFF. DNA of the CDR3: TGTGCCAGCAGCGCGGGACAGCTGAGCACTGAAGCTTTCTTT.

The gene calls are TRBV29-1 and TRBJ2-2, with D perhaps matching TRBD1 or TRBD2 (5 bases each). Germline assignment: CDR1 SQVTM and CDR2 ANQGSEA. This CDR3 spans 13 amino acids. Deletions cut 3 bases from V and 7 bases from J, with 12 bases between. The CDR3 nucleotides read TGCAGCGTTGACGGGGCGATGCGCGGGGAGCTGTTTTTT. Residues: CSVDGAMRGELFF.

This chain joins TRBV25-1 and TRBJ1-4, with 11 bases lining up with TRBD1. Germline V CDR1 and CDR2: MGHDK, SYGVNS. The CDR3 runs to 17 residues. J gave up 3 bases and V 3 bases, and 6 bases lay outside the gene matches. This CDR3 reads CASSDWDRGLANEKLFF. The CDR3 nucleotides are TGTGCCAGCAGTGACTGGGACAGGGGGTTAGCTAATGAAAAACTGTTTTTT.

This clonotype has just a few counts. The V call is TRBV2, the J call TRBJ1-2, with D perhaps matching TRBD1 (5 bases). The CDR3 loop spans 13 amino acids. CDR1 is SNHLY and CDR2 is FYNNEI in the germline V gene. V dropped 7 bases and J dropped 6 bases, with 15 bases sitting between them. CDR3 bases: TGTGCCAGCAATAGACAGAGCGAAAATGGCTACACCTTC. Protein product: CASNRQSENGYTF.

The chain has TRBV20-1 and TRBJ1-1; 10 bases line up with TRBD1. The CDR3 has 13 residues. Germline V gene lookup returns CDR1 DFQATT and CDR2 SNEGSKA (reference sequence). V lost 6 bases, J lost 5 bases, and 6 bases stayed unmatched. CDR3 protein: CSARDRGRTEAFF. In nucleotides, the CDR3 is TGCAGTGCGAGGGACAGGGGTCGGACTGAAGCTTTCTTT.

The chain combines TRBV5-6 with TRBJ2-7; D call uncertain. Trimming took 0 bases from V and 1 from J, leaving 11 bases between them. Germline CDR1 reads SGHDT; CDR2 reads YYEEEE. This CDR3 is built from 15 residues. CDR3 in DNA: TGTGCCAGCAGCTTGGACCCGGGCCGATCCTACGAGCAGTACTTC. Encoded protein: CASSLDPGRSYEQYF. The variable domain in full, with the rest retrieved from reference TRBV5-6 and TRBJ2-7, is DAGVTQSPTHLIKTRGQQVTLRCSPKSGHDTVSWYQQALGQGPQFIFQYYEEEERQRGNFPDRFSGHQFPNYSSELNVNALLLGDSALYLCASSLDPGRSYEQYFGPGTRLTVT.

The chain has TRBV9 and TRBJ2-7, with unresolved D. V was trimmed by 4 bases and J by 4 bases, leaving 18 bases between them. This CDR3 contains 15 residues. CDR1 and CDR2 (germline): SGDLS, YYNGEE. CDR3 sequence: CASSPDTDVVYEQYF. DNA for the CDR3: TGTGCCAGCAGCCCCGACACCGACGTCGTTTACGAGCAGTACTTC.